This TCR beta chain was sequenced in a study of CD8 T cells in ankylosing spondylitis. Notes on the study in general: Previously reported in reactive arthritis synovial fluid and blood were some of the motif variants. Researchers reportedly found disease-linked clones significantly enriched in matched ankylosing spondylitis synovial fluid.

This clonotype was detected a few times. No antigen is known for it. A quantitative 5'-RACE method, one with molecular barcodes, was used to make TCR beta libraries. TCRdb ran MiXCR on the 5' RACE reads and lists one entry per CDR3 protein. The data hold roughly 160,000 distinct CDR3 sequences, with approximately 10% observed a single time. Germline CDR1 reads MNHEY; CDR2 reads SVGEGT. V was clipped by 2 bases and J by 2 bases, with 4 bases between them. CDR3 size: 13 residues. This TCR was sampled from a male donor with ankylosing spondylitis or in good health (not recorded which). This rearrangement joins TRBV6-2 or TRBV6-3 to TRBJ2-1, with D uncertain. The material sequenced was blood, either unsorted or a sorted T cell fraction (not recorded which). The CDR3 region has the DNA TGTGCCAGCAGTTACGCAGCCTACAATGAGCAGTTCTTC. This sequence encodes CASSYAAYNEQFF.